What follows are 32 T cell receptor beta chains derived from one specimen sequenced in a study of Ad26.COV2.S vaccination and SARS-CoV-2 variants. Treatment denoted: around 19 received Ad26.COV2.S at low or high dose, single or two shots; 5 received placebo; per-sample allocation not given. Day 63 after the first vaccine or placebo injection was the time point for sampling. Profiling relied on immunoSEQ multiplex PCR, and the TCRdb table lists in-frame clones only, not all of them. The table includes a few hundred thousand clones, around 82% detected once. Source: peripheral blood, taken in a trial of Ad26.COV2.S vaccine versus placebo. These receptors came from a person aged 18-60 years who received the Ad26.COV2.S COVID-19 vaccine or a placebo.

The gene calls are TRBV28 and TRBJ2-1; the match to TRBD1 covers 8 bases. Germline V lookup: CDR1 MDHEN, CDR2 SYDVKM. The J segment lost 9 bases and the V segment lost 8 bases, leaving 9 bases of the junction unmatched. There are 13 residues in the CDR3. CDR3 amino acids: CASLPATGGEQFF. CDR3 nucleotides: TGTGCCAGCCTACCGGCAACAGGGGGTGAGCAGTTCTTC.

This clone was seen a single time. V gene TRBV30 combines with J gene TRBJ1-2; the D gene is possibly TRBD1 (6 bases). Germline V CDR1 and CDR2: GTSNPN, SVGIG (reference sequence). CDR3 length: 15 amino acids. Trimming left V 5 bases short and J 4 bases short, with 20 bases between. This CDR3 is CAWDPSGVSGYGYTF. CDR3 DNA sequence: TGTGCCTGGGATCCTTCAGGGGTAAGCGGCTATGGCTACACCTTC.

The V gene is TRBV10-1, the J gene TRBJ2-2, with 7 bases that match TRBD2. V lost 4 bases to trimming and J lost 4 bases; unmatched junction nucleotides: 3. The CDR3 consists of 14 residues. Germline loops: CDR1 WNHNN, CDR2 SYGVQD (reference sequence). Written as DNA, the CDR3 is TGCGCCAGCAGTGCGAGGACTAGCACCGGGGAGCTGTTTTTT. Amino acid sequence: CASSARTSTGELFF.

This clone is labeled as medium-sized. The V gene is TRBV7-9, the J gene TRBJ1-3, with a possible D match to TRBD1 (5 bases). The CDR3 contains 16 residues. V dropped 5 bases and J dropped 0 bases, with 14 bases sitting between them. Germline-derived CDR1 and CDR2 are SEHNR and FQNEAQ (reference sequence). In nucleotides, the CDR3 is TGTGCCAGCAGCCTAGAGTCGGGACGCTCTGGAAACACCATATATTTT. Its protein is CASSLESGRSGNTIYF.

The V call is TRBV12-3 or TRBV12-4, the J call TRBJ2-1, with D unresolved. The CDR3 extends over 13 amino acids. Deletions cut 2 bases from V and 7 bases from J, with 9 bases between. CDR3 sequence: CASSLLARNEQFF. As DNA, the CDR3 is TGTGCCAGCAGTTTACTGGCGCGGAATGAGCAGTTCTTC.

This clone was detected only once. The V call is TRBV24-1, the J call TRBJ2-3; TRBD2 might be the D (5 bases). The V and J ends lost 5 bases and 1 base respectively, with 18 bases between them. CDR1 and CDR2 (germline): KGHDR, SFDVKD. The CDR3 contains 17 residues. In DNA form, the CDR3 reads TGTGCCACCAGTGTGGGCCGGGATCTCTCTGGCACAGATACGCAGTATTTT. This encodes CATSVGRDLSGTDTQYF.

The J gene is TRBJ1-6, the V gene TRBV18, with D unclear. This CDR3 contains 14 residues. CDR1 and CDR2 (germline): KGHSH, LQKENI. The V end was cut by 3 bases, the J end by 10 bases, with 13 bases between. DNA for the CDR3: TGTGCCAGCTCACCCGAACAAAAAGGCTCACCCCTCCACTTT. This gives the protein CASSPEQKGSPLHF. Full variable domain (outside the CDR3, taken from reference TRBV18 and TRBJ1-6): NAGVMQNPRHLVRRRGQEARLRCSPMKGHSHVYWYRQLPEEGLKFMVYLQKENIIDESGMPKERFSAEFPKEGPSILRIQQVVRGDSAAYFCASSPEQKGSPLHFGNGTRLTVT.

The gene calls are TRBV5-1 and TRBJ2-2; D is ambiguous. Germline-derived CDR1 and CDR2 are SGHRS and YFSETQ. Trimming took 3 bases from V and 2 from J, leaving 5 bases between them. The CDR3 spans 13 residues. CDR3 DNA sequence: TGCGCCAGCAGCTGGGTCAACACCGGGGAGCTGTTTTTT. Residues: CASSWVNTGELFF.

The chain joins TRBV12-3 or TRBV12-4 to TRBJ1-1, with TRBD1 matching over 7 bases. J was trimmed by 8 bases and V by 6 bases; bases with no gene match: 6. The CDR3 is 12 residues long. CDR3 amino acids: CASSPPRGEAFF. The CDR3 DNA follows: TGTGCCAGCAGCCCCCCCAGGGGGGAAGCTTTCTTT.

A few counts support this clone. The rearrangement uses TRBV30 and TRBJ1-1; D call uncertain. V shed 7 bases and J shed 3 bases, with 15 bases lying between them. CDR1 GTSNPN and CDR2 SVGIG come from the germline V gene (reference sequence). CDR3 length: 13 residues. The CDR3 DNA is TGTGCCTTGGGGAGAGGTTATGACACTGAAGCTTTCTTT. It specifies CALGRGYDTEAFF.

In DNA, the CDR3 is TGTGCCAGCAGTCGTAGCGAGACCCAGTACTTC. Amino acids: CASSRSETQYF. V usage is TRBV6-2 or TRBV6-3 and J usage is TRBJ2-5; D unclear. CDR3 length equals 11 residues. Germline V lookup: CDR1 MNHEY, CDR2 SVGEGT. The ends were cut back, 5 bases at V and 5 bases at J, with 6 bases in the middle.

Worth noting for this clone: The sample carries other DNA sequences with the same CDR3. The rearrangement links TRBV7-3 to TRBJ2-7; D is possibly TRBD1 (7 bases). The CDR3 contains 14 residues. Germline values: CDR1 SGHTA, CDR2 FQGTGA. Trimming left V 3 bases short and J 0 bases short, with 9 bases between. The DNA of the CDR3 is TGTGCCAGCAGCTTCCAGGGGGGCTCCTACGAGCAGTACTTC. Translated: CASSFQGGSYEQYF.

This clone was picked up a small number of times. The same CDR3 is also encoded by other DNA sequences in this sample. Here the CDR3 DNA reads TGTGCCATCAGTGAGTCCAACTATGGCTACACCTTC. Amino acid sequence: CAISESNYGYTF. The chain joins TRBV10-3 to TRBJ1-2; no firm D call. The CDR3 covers 12 residues. The V gene lost 0 bases and the J gene lost 2 bases, with 1 base spanning the gap. Germline assignment: CDR1 ENHRY and CDR2 SYGVKD.

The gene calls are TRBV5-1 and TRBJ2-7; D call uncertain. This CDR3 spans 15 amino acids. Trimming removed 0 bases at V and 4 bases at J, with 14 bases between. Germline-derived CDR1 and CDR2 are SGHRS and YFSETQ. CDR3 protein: CASSLEVAARYEQYF. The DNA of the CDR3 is TGCGCCAGCAGCTTGGAAGTGGCAGCCCGTTACGAGCAGTACTTC.

The CDR3 region has the DNA TGTGCCATTCCCACCTGGACAGCGGTCCGAAGGGAGCTGTTTTTT. Residues: CAIPTWTAVRRELFF. This sequence joins TRBV6-5 and TRBJ2-2; a weak D match, TRBD1 (6 bases). The CDR3 totals 15 residues. Trimming cost V 10 bases and J 9 bases, with 24 bases left between them. Germline lookup yields CDR1 MNHEY and CDR2 SVGAGI.

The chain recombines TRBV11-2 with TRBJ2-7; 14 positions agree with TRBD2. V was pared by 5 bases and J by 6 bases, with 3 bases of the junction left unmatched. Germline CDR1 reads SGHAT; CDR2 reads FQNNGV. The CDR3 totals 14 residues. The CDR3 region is CASSLGLAGVEQYF. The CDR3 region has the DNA TGTGCCAGCAGCCTGGGACTAGCGGGAGTCGAGCAGTACTTC.

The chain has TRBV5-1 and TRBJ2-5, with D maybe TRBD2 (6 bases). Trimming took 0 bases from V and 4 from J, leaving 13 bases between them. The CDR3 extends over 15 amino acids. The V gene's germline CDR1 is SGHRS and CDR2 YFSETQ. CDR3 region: CASSLALAVRETQYF. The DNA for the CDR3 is TGCGCCAGCAGCTTGGCGTTAGCGGTGAGAGAGACCCAGTACTTC.

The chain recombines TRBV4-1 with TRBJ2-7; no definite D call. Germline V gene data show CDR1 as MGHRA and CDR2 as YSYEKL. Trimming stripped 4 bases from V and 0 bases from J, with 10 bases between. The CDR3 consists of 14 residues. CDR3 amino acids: CASSLRESSYEQYF. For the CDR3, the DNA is TGCGCCAGCAGCCTCCGTGAAAGCTCCTACGAGCAGTACTTC.

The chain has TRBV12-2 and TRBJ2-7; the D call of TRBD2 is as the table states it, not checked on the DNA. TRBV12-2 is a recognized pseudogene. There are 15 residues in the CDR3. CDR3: CASRLRRAGMYEQYF. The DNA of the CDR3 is TGTGCAAGTCGCTTAAGACGAGCGGGGATGTACGAGCAGTACTTC.

The CDR3 DNA follows: TGTGCCAGCATACAAGCGGACGGGGCCTACGAGCAGTACTTC. Translating it yields CASIQADGAYEQYF. The chain couples TRBV6-6 to TRBJ2-7; possibly TRBD2 for D (5 bases). There are 14 residues in the CDR3. Germline V gives CDR1 MNHNY, CDR2 SVGAGI (reference sequence). The V gene lost 7 bases and the J gene lost 2 bases, with 15 bases spanning the gap.

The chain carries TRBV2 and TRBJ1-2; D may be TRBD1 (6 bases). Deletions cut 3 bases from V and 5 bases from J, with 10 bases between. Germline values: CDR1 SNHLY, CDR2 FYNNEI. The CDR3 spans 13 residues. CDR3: CASSEEGGYGYTF. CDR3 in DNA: TGTGCCAGCAGTGAGGAGGGGGGGTATGGCTACACCTTC.

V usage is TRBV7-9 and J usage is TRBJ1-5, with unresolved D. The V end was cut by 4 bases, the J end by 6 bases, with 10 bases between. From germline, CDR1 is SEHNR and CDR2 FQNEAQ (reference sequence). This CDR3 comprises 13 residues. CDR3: CASSWMGVQPQHF. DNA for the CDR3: TGTGCCAGCAGCTGGATGGGCGTTCAGCCCCAGCATTTT.

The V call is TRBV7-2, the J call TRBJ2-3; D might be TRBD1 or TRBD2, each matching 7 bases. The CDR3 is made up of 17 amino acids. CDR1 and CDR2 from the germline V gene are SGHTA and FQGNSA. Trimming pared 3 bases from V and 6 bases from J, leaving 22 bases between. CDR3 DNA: TGTGCCAGCAGCTTTGCCGGACTAGTCAGGGGGAGGGATACGCAGTATTTT. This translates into CASSFAGLVRGRDTQYF.

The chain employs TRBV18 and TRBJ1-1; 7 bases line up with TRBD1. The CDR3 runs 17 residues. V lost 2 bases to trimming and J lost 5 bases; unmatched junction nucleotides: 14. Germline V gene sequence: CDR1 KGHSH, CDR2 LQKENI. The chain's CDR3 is CASSPGRRGGEGTEAFF. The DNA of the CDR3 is TGTGCCAGCTCACCAGGGCGTAGAGGGGGCGAAGGGACTGAAGCTTTCTTT.

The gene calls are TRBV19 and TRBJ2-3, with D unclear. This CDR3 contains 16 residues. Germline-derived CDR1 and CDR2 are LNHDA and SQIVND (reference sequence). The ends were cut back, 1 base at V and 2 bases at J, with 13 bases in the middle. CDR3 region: CASSIGGSLFTDTQYF. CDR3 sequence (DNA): TGTGCCAGTAGTATAGGTGGCAGCCTTTTCACAGATACGCAGTATTTT.

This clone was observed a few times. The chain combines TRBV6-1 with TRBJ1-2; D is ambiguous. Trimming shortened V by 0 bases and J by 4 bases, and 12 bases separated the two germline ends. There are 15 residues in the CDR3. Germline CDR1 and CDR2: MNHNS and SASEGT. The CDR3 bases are TGTGCCAGCAGTGAAGCGCTCAACAGCGGCTATGGCTACACCTTC. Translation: CASSEALNSGYGYTF.

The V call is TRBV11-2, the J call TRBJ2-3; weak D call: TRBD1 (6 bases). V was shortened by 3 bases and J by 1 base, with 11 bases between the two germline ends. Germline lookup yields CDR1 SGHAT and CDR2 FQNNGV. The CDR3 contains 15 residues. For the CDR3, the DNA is TGTGCCAGCAGCTTCAGCCAGGGGCGCACAGATACGCAGTATTTT. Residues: CASSFSQGRTDTQYF.

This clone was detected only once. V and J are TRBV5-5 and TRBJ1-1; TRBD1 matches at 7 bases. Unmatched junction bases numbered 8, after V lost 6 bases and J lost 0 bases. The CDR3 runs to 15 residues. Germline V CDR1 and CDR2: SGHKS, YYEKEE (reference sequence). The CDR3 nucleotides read TGTGCCAGCAATCTCGGGACAGTTATGAACACTGAAGCTTTCTTT. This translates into CASNLGTVMNTEAFF. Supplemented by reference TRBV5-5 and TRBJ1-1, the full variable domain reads DAGVTQSPTHLIKTRGQQVTLRCSPISGHKSVSWYQQVLGQGPQFIFQYYEKEERGRGNFPDRFSARQFPNYSSELNVNALLLGDSALYLCASNLGTVMNTEAFFGQGTRLTVV.

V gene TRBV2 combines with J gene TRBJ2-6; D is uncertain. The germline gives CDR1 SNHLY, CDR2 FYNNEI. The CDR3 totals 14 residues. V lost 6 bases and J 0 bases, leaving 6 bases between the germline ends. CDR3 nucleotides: TGTGCCAGCAGAGGCGTCTCTGGGGCCAACGTCCTGACTTTC. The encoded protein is CASRGVSGANVLTF.

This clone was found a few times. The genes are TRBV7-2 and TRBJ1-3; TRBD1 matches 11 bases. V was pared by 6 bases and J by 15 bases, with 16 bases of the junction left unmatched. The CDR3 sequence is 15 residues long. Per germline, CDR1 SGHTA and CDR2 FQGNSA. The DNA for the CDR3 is TGTGCCAGCAGTCCCCGGGGGGGACAGGGGGTAGTTGGATATTTT. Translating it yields CASSPRGGQGVVGYF.

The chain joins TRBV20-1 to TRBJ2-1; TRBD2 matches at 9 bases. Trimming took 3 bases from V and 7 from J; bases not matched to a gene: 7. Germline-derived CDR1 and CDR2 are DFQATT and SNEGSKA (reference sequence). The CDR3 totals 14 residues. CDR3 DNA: TGCAGTGCTAGTCGCGGACTAGCGTGGAATGAGCAGTTCTTC. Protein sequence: CSASRGLAWNEQFF.

The CDR3 sequence: CASSFRLSSGNTIYF. CDR3 coding DNA: TGTGCCAGCAGCTTTCGACTGAGCTCTGGAAACACCATATATTTT. This chain links TRBV7-2 with TRBJ1-3, with D unresolved. V was clipped by 3 bases and J by 0 bases, with 9 bases between them. The CDR3 has 15 amino acids. Germline V gene lookup returns CDR1 SGHTA and CDR2 FQGNSA.